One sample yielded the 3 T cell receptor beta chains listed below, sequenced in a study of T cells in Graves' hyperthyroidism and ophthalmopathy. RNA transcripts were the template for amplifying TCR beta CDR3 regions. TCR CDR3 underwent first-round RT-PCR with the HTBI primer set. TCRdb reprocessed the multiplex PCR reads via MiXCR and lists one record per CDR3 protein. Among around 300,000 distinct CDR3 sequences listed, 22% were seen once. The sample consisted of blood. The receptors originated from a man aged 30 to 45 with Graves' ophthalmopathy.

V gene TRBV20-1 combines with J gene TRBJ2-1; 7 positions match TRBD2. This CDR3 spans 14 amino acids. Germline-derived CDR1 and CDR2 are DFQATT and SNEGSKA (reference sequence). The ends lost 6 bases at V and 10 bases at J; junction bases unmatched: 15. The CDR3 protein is CSAASGKINEEQFF. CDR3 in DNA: TGCAGTGCAGCAAGCGGGAAGATAAATGAGGAGCAGTTCTTC.

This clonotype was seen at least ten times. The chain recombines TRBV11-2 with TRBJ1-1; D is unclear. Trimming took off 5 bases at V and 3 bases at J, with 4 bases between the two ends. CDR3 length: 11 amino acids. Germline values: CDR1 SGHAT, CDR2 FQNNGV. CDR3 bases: TGTGCCAGCAGCCCGTACACTGAAGCTTTCTTT. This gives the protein CASSPYTEAFF.

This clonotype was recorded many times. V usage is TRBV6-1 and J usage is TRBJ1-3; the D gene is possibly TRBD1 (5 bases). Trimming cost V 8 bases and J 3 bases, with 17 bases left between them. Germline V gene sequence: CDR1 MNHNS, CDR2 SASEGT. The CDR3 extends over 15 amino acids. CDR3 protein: CASGEGSQSGNTIYF. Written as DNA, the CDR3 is TGTGCCAGCGGGGAGGGGAGTCAGAGTGGAAACACCATATATTTT.